This TCR beta chain was found in a study of cytomegalovirus exposure and HLA in healthy donors. Study observations and caveats: Reports showed the classifier diagnosing cytomegalovirus status with high specificity and sensitivity. Across donors, most TCRs were seen rarely, yet some public ones were widespread.

The data were produced by immunoSEQ multiplex PCR, yet TCRdb's version contains in-frame clones alone and is incomplete. The table lists under 100,000 clones, roughly 96% of them singletons. The V and J ends lost 3 bases and 10 bases, in that order; junction bases with no gene match: 10. The CDR3 runs 15 residues. Germline-derived CDR1 and CDR2 are MGHRA and YSYEKL. For this clone: The antigen remains undetermined.

The chain is built from TRBV4-1 and TRBJ2-1; 9 nucleotides match TRBD2. The source is a man aged 18 to 29 in good health and CMV-seronegative. The source material was PBMCs. CDR3 sequence reads: CASSQERGRALEQFF. The CDR3 nucleotides read TGCGCCAGCAGCCAGGAGCGCGGGAGGGCCCTGGAGCAGTTCTTC.